This is a list of T cell receptor beta chains from one sample in a study of human T cells and chemical hapten exposure. TCRdb fed the RACE reads into MiXCR, producing one record per CDR3 protein. The table lists over 300,000 distinct CDR3 sequences, 5.1% of them singletons. Sequencing was performed on whole blood, taken in connection with sensitization to the hapten diphenylcyclopropenone (DPC). All receptors come from a woman between 45 and 60 years old with alopecia areata. Some clones in this sample may be carry-over from other donors' samples. Each CDR3 is given with its conserved first and last residue. The D gene is left open where the match is weak. Rows give clone size only sometimes, using once, few, many, or a class for an expanded clone.

D,size,length,V,J,DNA,CDR3
.,few,17,TRBV10-3,TRBJ2-7,TGTGCCATCCTTGCTTCGGGGCCCGGATCTACCGCCTACGAGCAGTACTTC,CAILASGPGSTAYEQYF
.,many,14,TRBV29-1,TRBJ1-1,TGCAGCGTTGGATACGGACGGGTGAACACTGAAGCTTTCTTT,CSVGYGRVNTEAFF
TRBD1,.,15,TRBV7-2,TRBJ2-5,TGTGCCAGCAGCCGGACAGGGGCACGCCAAGAGACCCAGTACTTC,CASSRTGARQETQYF
.,many,12,TRBV29-1,TRBJ2-7,TGCAGCGTTGGATTACTCGGTGCCGAGCAGTACTTC,CSVGLLGAEQYF
.,many,14,TRBV4-3,TRBJ2-3,TGCGCCAGCAGCCAAGATCCAGGCACAGATACGCAGTATTTT,CASSQDPGTDTQYF
.,.,15,TRBV11-3,TRBJ2-1,TGTGCCAGCAGCTTAGATCAGGCAGTCTACAATGAGCAGTTCTTC,CASSLDQAVYNEQFF
.,many,16,TRBV29-1,TRBJ1-2,TGCAGCGTTGAAGGCACTGGAGGGTCGAGCGGCTATGGCTACACCTTC,CSVEGTGGSSGYGYTF
.,.,14,TRBV11-2,TRBJ2-7,TGTGCCAGCAGCTCCGGTTTACGCTCGGACGAGCAGTACTTC,CASSSGLRSDEQYF
.,.,12,TRBV3-1,TRBJ1-1,TGTGCCAGCAGCCACTCTGCGAACCGGGCTTTCTTT,CASSHSANRAFF
TRBD2,many,17,TRBV5-1,TRBJ2-5,TGCGCCAGCAGCTCGGGACTAGCGGAGACACATGGGCTGACCCAGTACTTC,CASSSGLAETHGLTQYF
TRBD1,.,12,TRBV29-1,TRBJ2-5,TGCAGCGTTGATACAGGGGGAGAGACCCAGTACTTC,CSVDTGGETQYF
.,.,12,TRBV9,TRBJ1-1,TGTGCCAGCACCGGGGGAAGCACTGAAGCTTTCTTT,CASTGGSTEAFF
.,many,14,TRBV18,TRBJ1-1,TGTGCCAGCTCACCACAGGGGATGAACACTGAAGCTTTCTTT,CASSPQGMNTEAFF
.,.,15,TRBV5-1,TRBJ1-1,TGCGCCAGCAGCTTGGGAGGGAGCTCGTTAACTGAAGCTTTCTTT,CASSLGGSSLTEAFF
TRBD1,many,16,TRBV20-1,TRBJ1-2,TGCAGTGCTAGAGATAAGGGGACAGCACTGATTAATGGCTACACCTTC,CSARDKGTALINGYTF
TRBD2,few,15,TRBV14,TRBJ2-7,TGTGCCAGCAGCCAAATTTCTAGCGGGAGCTACGAGCAGTACTTC,CASSQISSGSYEQYF
TRBD2,many,14,TRBV27,TRBJ2-3,TGTGCCAGCAGCCGGGGACTAGTCGGAGATACGCAGTATTTT,CASSRGLVGDTQYF
.,many,15,TRBV7-9,TRBJ2-5,TGTGCCAGCAGCCAATCATTAGCGATAGAAGAGACCCAGTACTTC,CASSQSLAIEETQYF
.,many,14,TRBV5-1,TRBJ1-5,TGCGCCAGCAGCGTCGAGGGGGGGAGTCAGCCCCAGCATTTT,CASSVEGGSQPQHF
.,many,11,TRBV28,TRBJ2-1,TGTGCCAGCAGTGTTTTGGGGGAGCAGTTCTTC,CASSVLGEQFF
TRBD2,many,15,TRBV20-1,TRBJ2-1,TGCAGTGCCACATCTTTGCGGGAGTCCTACAATGAGCAGTTCTTC,CSATSLRESYNEQFF
TRBD2,few,16,TRBV18,TRBJ2-2,TGTGCCAGCTCAGCCGCCCTAGCGGGAATCACCGGGGAGCTGTTTTTT,CASSAALAGITGELFF
TRBD2,many,17,TRBV5-1,TRBJ2-2,TGCGCCAGCAGCCAACGGACTAGCGGGTCGAACACCGGGGAGCTGTTTTTT,CASSQRTSGSNTGELFF
.,many,16,TRBV11-2,TRBJ2-3,TGTGCCAGCAGCTTAGATCACGGCGGACGGAGCGACACGCAGTATTTT,CASSLDHGGRSDTQYF
TRBD1,.,13,TRBV29-1,TRBJ1-1,TGCAGCGTGCGATTTGGGACAGGGACCGAAGCTTTCTTT,CSVRFGTGTEAFF
.,many,14,TRBV5-1,TRBJ2-1,TGCGCCAGCTCGAGGGCGAGCTCCTACAATGAGCAGTTCTTC,CASSRASSYNEQFF
TRBD1,few,16,TRBV29-1,TRBJ1-1,TGCAGCGCCTCCGGGGTGCGCAGGACAGGGGGCTCTGAAGCTTTCTTT,CSASGVRRTGGSEAFF
.,many,17,TRBV6-6,TRBJ1-5,TGTGCCAGCAGTTTCTCGAGGCAGCCATATAGCAATCAGCCCCAGCATTTT,CASSFSRQPYSNQPQHF
TRBD1,many,13,TRBV2,TRBJ1-6,TGTGCCAGCAGTGAGGGACAGGGTTTCACCCTCCACTTT,CASSEGQGFTLHF
TRBD1,many,14,TRBV20-1,TRBJ2-7,TGCAGTGCCACTGGGACAGGCCATCCCAACGAGCAGTACTTC,CSATGTGHPNEQYF
TRBD2,many,19,TRBV7-6,TRBJ2-2,TGTGCCAGCAGCGGACTAGCGGGGGTCAGCGAGTCGAACACCGGGGAGCTGTTTTTT,CASSGLAGVSESNTGELFF